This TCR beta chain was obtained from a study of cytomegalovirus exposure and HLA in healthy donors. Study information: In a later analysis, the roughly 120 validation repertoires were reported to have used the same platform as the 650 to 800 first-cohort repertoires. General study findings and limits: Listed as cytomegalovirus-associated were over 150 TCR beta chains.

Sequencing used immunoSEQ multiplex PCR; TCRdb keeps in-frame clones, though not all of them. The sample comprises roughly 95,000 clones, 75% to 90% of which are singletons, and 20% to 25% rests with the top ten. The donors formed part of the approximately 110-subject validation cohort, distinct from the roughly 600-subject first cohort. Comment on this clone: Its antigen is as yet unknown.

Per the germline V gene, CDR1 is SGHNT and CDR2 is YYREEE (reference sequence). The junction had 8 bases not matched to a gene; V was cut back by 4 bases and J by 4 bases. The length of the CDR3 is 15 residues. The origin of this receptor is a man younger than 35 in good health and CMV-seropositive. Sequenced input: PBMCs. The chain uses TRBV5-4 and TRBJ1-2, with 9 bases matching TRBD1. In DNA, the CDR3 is TGTGCCAGCAGCCCCGGACAGGGGATGGGCTATGGCTACACCTTC. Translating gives CASSPGQGMGYGYTF.